Reported below is one T cell receptor beta chain. Its antigen is still unknown. The data stem from a study of cytomegalovirus exposure and HLA in healthy donors. Overall study context: Of the donors genotyped, several hundred in all, 75% to 85% fell in the Caucasian-associated ancestry cluster. Study-wide results and limits: Later examination showed HLA-associated TCR beta chains had greater clonal expansion than equally common others. Researchers catalogued roughly 170 TCR beta chains as cytomegalovirus-associated.

The PCR ran on 60 Vbeta and 13 Jbeta primers. Repertoires were generated with immunoSEQ multiplex PCR, while TCRdb's copy carries only in-frame clones and drops some. Of around 130,000 clones listed, over 70% are singletons. Material for sequencing was PBMCs. The sequence came from a middle-aged woman in good health and CMV-seronegative.

The CDR3 region is CASSPGQGRTEAFF. In DNA form, the CDR3 reads TGTGCCAGCAGCCCGGGACAGGGCCGCACTGAAGCTTTCTTT. V and J are TRBV21-1 and TRBJ1-1; the D segment call TRBD1 is taken from the table without a DNA check. TRBV21-1 is shown as a pseudogene. This CDR3 is 14 amino acids long.